This T cell receptor beta chain was documented in a study of cytomegalovirus exposure and HLA in healthy donors. The length of the CDR3 is 18 residues. Per germline, CDR1 KGHSH and CDR2 LQKENI. The V gene lost 3 bases and the J gene lost 0 bases, with 20 bases spanning the gap. Notes on the study in general: Several V segments, TRBV6-2 and TRBV6-3 among them, could not be told apart and were dropped. Cytomegalovirus-associated TCR beta chains were listed, numbering roughly 150. Most TCR sequences were uncommon, yet certain public TCRs appeared in many donors.

A note on this clone: Its antigen is as yet unknown.

In the PCR, 60 Vbeta and 13 Jbeta primers were used. TCRdb keeps only in-frame clones here, not all; method: immunoSEQ multiplex PCR. The sample consists of under 200,000 clones, around three quarters of them appearing once. The chain combines TRBV18 with TRBJ1-1; D perhaps matches TRBD1 (5 bases). The source is a woman between 25 and 40 years old in good health and CMV-seronegative. The sequencing sample was made of PBMCs. The CDR3 reads CASSPSIPGSRMNTEAFF. Written as DNA, the CDR3 is TGTGCCAGCTCACCTTCAATACCAGGGTCCCGCATGAACACTGAAGCTTTCTTT.